Reported below is one T cell receptor (beta chain). These data originate in a study of T-cell memory formation after mild COVID-19. The CDR3 has 15 amino acids. Germline V CDR1 and CDR2: ENHRY, SYGVKD. V lost 3 bases and J lost 2; bases outside the gene matches: 4. TCRdb ran MiXCR on the 5' RACE reads and lists one entry per CDR3 protein. The sample shows 450,000 or so distinct CDR3 sequences, 20% to 25% of them seen only once. The J gene is TRBJ2-3, the V gene TRBV10-3; the match to TRBD2 covers 8 bases. The specimen was PBMCs or a T cell subset sorted from them (not recorded which). The clonotype originates from an adult woman who had mild COVID-19 (a few samples of this study predate the infection). Cell type and time point are not known. The CDR3 region is CAISEMGLDTDTQYF. The CDR3 coding sequence is TGTGCCATCAGTGAAATGGGACTAGACACAGATACGCAGTATTTT.